This TCR beta chain was sequenced during a study of cytomegalovirus exposure and HLA in healthy donors. As to this clone: The antigen remains undetermined.

V was pared by 5 bases and J by 11 bases, with 19 bases of the junction left unmatched. Germline assignment: CDR1 SGHNT and CDR2 YYREEE (reference sequence). The CDR3 consists of 16 residues. Assay used: immunoSEQ multiplex PCR; TCRdb lists only in-frame clones, some missing. The sample shows under 200,000 clones, about 90% of them seen only once. Study-wide points: In vitro, a few CMV-associated chains proved specific for CMV antigens. Later, an analysis found that TCR clusters from the first cohort tended to co-occur in the 120 or so validation repertoires.

From the approximately 120-subject validation cohort, which was separate from the approximately 720-subject first cohort, the donors were drawn. The chain combines TRBV5-4 with TRBJ1-5; 7 positions match TRBD1. The clonotype originates from a woman in her twenties or thirties in good health and CMV-seronegative. Material for sequencing was PBMCs. The chain's CDR3 is CASRSRDRQIFSTQHF. CDR3 nucleotide sequence: TGTGCCAGCAGAAGCCGGGACAGACAAATTTTTTCGACCCAGCATTTT. The full variable domain, completed using reference TRBV5-4 and TRBJ1-5, is ETGVTQSPTHLIKTRGQQVTLRCSSQSGHNTVSWYQQALGQGPQFIFQYYREEENGRGNFPPRFSGLQFPNYSSELNVNALELDDSALYLCASRSRDRQIFSTQHFGDGTRLSIL.